This T cell receptor (beta chain) was identified during a study of cytomegalovirus exposure and HLA in healthy donors. Note on this clone: As yet, its antigen is unknown.

The study's findings and limits: Three chains linked to CMV were shown in vitro to be specific for CMV antigens.

The primer mix had 60 Vbeta and 13 Jbeta primers. Assay used: immunoSEQ multiplex PCR; TCRdb lists only in-frame clones, some missing. The sample carries fewer than 200,000 clones, roughly 79% recorded once. This cohort consisted of healthy bone marrow donors. This receptor was identified in a male donor in good health and CMV-seropositive. Sequencing was done on a sample of PBMCs.

The CDR3 DNA is TGTGCCAGCTCACCACCGGGGCGTTCTCTGAAGGGCGCAGATACGCAGTATTTT. Encoded protein: CASSPPGRSLKGADTQYF. V usage is TRBV18 and J usage is TRBJ2-3, with D perhaps TRBD1 (5 bases). Trimming left V 0 bases short and J 4 bases short, with 20 bases between. The CDR3 is 18 amino acids. CDR1 is KGHSH, CDR2 LQKENI, per germline.